This is a list of T cell receptor beta chains from one sample in a study of Tregs in tolerant kidney transplant recipients. Here immunoSEQ multiplex PCR was the method, and the copy in TCRdb shows in-frame clones only, minus some. Among some 71,000 clones listed, approximately 91% were seen once. The sample was CD4+ T cells from blood, taken before the transplant. The receptors stem from a human donor who received a combined kidney and bone marrow transplant. Each CDR3 is given with its conserved first and last residue. Where a row states a size, it is once, few, many or the class of an expanded clone; other rows omit it.

CDR3aa	v_gene	abundance	len
CAWKEAGGVPGELFF	TRBV30	NA	15
CAWTKPGGNEQFF	TRBV30	once	13
CASSLNPSSKETQYF	TRBV7-7	NA	15
CASSLGTAHGAQYF	TRBV7-2	once	14
CASSPLQGQPQHF	TRBV18	NA	13
CASTLREEYEQYF	TRBV7-2	once	13
CASSLETSGRASSYEQYF	TRBV5-1	NA	18
CASSWGGPHPNNEQFF	TRBV9	NA	16
CASSEMATGVYEQYF	TRBV6-1	NA	15
CASSREGRNYEQYF	TRBV13	NA	14
CASSFRDSPYGYTF	TRBV5-1	NA	14
CASSNFPTQGVYEQYF	TRBV19	NA	16
CASKSQGVQQYF	TRBV27	few	12
CAVGGTATGELFF	TRBV19	NA	13
CATSRDDSWETQYF	TRBV15	NA	14
CASSLDRAGANVLTF	TRBV5-1	NA	15
CASSLGGQSYGYTF	TRBV7-9	few	14
CASSSGGQPQHF	TRBV6-5	once	12
CASSWTGGIFEQYF	TRBV6-5	NA	14
CASSSGMGETGELFF	TRBV5-1	NA	15
CASSRTGVGTGELFF	TRBV27	NA	15
CASSSPGTVSSYEQYF	TRBV28	NA	16
CASRRTSRETQYF	TRBV28	NA	13
CASSRIPGRTGELFF	TRBV5-1	NA	15
CSVDDRGQGYNEQFF	TRBV29-1	NA	15
CASSETGGRFYEQYF	TRBV6-1	NA	15
CASSPRGQPNEKLFF	TRBV7-9	NA	15
CASTGQRSYEQYF	TRBV2	NA	13
CASSSGQYTDTQYF	TRBV28	NA	14
CASSFSSGSNYEQYF	TRBV5-1	NA	15
CASSLPGAAGRDEQFF	TRBV5-4	NA	16
CASSLEGHLTDTQYF	TRBV5-1	NA	15
CASSSEGLAGADTQYF	TRBV5-1	NA	16
CASSEVSFSTDTQYF	TRBV6-1	NA	15
CASRHLDGANVLTF	TRBV6-5	NA	14
CASSLYEQGGTEAFF	TRBV7-2	NA	15
CASSYQASTDTQYF	TRBV6-6	few	14
CASSSPGTLYEQYF	TRBV27	NA	14